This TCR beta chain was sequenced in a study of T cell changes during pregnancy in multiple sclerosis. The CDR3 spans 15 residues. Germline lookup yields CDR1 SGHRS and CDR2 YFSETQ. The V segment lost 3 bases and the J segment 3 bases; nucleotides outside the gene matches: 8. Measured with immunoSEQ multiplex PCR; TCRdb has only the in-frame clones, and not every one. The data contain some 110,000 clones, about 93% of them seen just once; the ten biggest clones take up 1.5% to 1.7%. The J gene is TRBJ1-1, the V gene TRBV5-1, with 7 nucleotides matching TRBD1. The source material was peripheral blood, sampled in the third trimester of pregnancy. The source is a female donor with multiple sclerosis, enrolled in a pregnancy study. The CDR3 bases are TGCGCCAGCAGCTCCCGACAGGGTAGGGACACTGAAGCTTTCTTT. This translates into CASSSRQGRDTEAFF.